The 28 T cell receptor beta chains presented below share a single source sample, sequenced in a study of T cell responses to AZD1222 COVID-19 vaccine. Sequencing used immunoSEQ multiplex PCR; TCRdb keeps in-frame clones, though not all of them. Of 140,000 to 150,000 clones in the sample, more than 75% are singletons; the top ten hold around 5.2%. This material consisted of peripheral blood, taken on day 0 of AZD1222 vaccination. All receptors come from an adult in good health.

CDR3 DNA sequence: TGTGCCAGCAGCCCGGGACAGTCCAATCAGCCCCAGCATTTT. Translated: CASSPGQSNQPQHF. The chain joins TRBV6-6 to TRBJ1-5, with 7 nucleotides matching TRBD1. The CDR3 runs to 14 residues. The germline CDR1 and CDR2 sequences are MNHNY and SVGAGI (reference sequence). With 6 bases clipped from V and 3 bases from J, the junction kept 5 bases outside the gene matches.

The V gene is TRBV2, the J gene TRBJ2-7; tentative D call: TRBD1 (5 bases). The V and J ends lost 7 bases and 1 base respectively, with 14 bases between them. The CDR3 sequence is 14 residues long. Germline CDR1 SNHLY, CDR2 FYNNEI. The CDR3 protein is CASKIMAGSYEQYF. DNA of the CDR3: TGTGCCAGCAAAATTATGGCAGGGTCCTACGAGCAGTACTTC.

As for this clone: The junction differs from germline at one of its ends, possibly a read error. The V call is TRBV7-2, the J call TRBJ2-1; tentatively, D is TRBD1 or TRBD2 (5 bases each). The CDR3 consists of 14 residues. Germline CDR1 and CDR2: SGHTA and FQGNSA. The CDR3 here is CASSPAGTYNEQFF. The CDR3 bases are TGTGCCAGCAGCCCCGCCGGGACCTATAATGAGCAGTTCTTC.

The rearrangement joins TRBV27 to TRBJ2-7; 7 nucleotides match TRBD2. Germline trimming cut 4 bases from V and 3 bases from J; bases unmatched to any gene: 3. This CDR3 spans 13 amino acids. Germline CDR1 reads MNHEY; CDR2 reads SMNVEV (reference sequence). CDR3 region: CASSSLADYEQYF. The CDR3 DNA reads as TGTGCCAGCAGTTCCCTAGCGGACTACGAGCAGTACTTC.

This chain links TRBV11-1 with TRBJ2-5; the match to TRBD2 covers 11 bases. Germline CDR1 reads SGHAT; CDR2 reads FQDESV (reference sequence). With V trimmed by 2 bases and J by 2 bases, 4 bases remained unmatched. The CDR3 runs to 16 residues. CDR3 amino acids: CASSLSLAGGQETQYF. Written as DNA, the CDR3 is TGTGCCAGCAGCTTATCGCTAGCGGGGGGTCAAGAGACCCAGTACTTC.

The V call is TRBV29-1, the J call TRBJ2-7; a weak D match, TRBD2 (5 bases). CDR3 length equals 13 residues. With 1 base removed from V and 7 bases from J, the gap between germline ends came to 14 bases. Germline V CDR1 and CDR2: SQVTM, ANQGSEA. The CDR3 sequence: CSVEVLPSGEQYF. The CDR3 nucleotides read TGCAGCGTTGAAGTACTCCCCTCGGGGGAGCAGTACTTC.

The gene calls are TRBV20-1 and TRBJ1-3, with D possibly matching TRBD1 (5 bases). Deletions cut 3 bases from V and 4 bases from J, with 13 bases between. This CDR3 contains 14 residues. The germline V gene encodes CDR1 DFQATT and CDR2 SNEGSKA (reference sequence). The CDR3 coding sequence is TGCAGTGCTAGTATACAGGTTCTAGGAAACACCATATATTTT. Residues: CSASIQVLGNTIYF.

The genes are TRBV29-1 and TRBJ2-7; TRBD1 might be the D (6 bases). The germline CDR1 and CDR2 sequences are SQVTM and ANQGSEA. Trimming cost V 6 bases and J 5 bases, with 20 bases left between them. The length of the CDR3 is 14 residues. CDR3 in amino acids: CSVVPEGQRNEQYF. The CDR3, as DNA: TGCAGCGTGGTCCCTGAAGGACAGCGGAACGAGCAGTACTTC.

This chain's CDR3 is CASSLEQISPLHF. For the CDR3, the DNA is TGTGCCAGCAGCTTAGAGCAGATTTCACCCCTCCACTTT. The rearrangement links TRBV7-2 to TRBJ1-6; D uncertain. The CDR3 runs to 13 residues. Trimming pared 1 base from V and 9 bases from J, leaving 7 bases between. The germline V gene encodes CDR1 SGHTA and CDR2 FQGNSA.

The chain uses TRBV3-1 (or the pseudogene TRBV3-2) and TRBJ2-3; D gene unclear. Trimming removed 2 bases at V and 2 bases at J, with 8 bases between. In germline, CDR1 is LGHDT, CDR2 YNNKEL (reference sequence). The CDR3 has 14 amino acids. In DNA, the CDR3 is TGTGCCAGCAGCCAAAACCCAGACACAGATACGCAGTATTTT. Translated: CASSQNPDTDTQYF.

This rearrangement joins TRBV6-5 to TRBJ1-2; no firm D call. The CDR3 covers 16 residues. Germline V gene sequence: CDR1 MNHEY, CDR2 SVGAGI. The V end lost 0 bases, the J end lost 8 bases, and 19 bases lay between the germline ends. The DNA for the CDR3 is TGTGCCAGCAGTTACTCGCAGCCAGGCGGTCTGGGAGGCTACACCTTC. Residues: CASSYSQPGGLGGYTF.

This clone was recorded a few times. The rearrangement uses TRBV19 and TRBJ2-3; 7 positions match TRBD2. V lost 5 bases to trimming and J lost 2 bases; unmatched junction nucleotides: 7. Germline V gene data show CDR1 as LNHDA and CDR2 as SQIVND (reference sequence). The CDR3 covers 15 residues. CDR3 bases: TGTGCCAGTAGTCCCCTAGCGGTGAACACAGATACGCAGTATTTT. Protein sequence: CASSPLAVNTDTQYF.

This clone was recorded only once. The chain has TRBV5-4 and TRBJ1-6, with 7 bases fitting TRBD1. The CDR3 is made up of 15 amino acids. V lost 1 base and J lost 10; bases outside the gene matches: 8. Germline V CDR1 and CDR2: SGHNT, YYREEE (reference sequence). Here the CDR3 reads CASSLRQGLGSPLHF. CDR3 coding DNA: TGTGCCAGCAGCTTGAGACAGGGTTTAGGGTCACCCCTCCACTTT.

The CDR3 reads CASSTALSKGAYEQYF. Written as DNA, the CDR3 is TGTGCCAGTAGTACGGCGCTAAGTAAGGGAGCCTACGAGCAGTACTTC. V usage is TRBV19 and J usage is TRBJ2-7; D possibly corresponds to TRBD2 (5 bases). CDR3 length: 16 residues. CDR1 is LNHDA, CDR2 SQIVND, per germline (reference sequence). V was shortened by 4 bases and J by 2 bases, with 18 bases between the two germline ends.

The chain uses TRBV19 and TRBJ2-3; 8 nucleotides agree with TRBD2. CDR3 length: 18 residues. Germline CDR1 and CDR2: LNHDA and SQIVND (reference sequence). V shed 6 bases and J 2 bases; nucleotides not matched to a gene: 16. The CDR3 here is CASSHQIAGPRVTDTQYF. The DNA for the CDR3 is TGTGCCAGTAGCCACCAAATAGCGGGGCCACGTGTCACAGATACGCAGTATTTT.

This clone was detected only a few times. The CDR3 loop reads CASSLQGSDYGYTF. CDR3 sequence (DNA): TGTGCCAGCAGCTTGCAGGGGAGTGACTATGGCTACACCTTC. The J gene is TRBJ1-2, the V gene TRBV5-4, with D perhaps matching TRBD1 (6 bases). Germline assignment: CDR1 SGHNT and CDR2 YYREEE (reference sequence). Trimming removed 1 base at V and 3 bases at J, with 10 bases between. This CDR3 comprises 14 residues. Supplemented by reference TRBV5-4 and TRBJ1-2, the full variable domain reads ETGVTQSPTHLIKTRGQQVTLRCSSQSGHNTVSWYQQALGQGPQFIFQYYREEENGRGNFPPRFSGLQFPNYSSELNVNALELDDSALYLCASSLQGSDYGYTFGSGTRLTVV.

CDR3 loop: CASSPRGEQFF. The CDR3 DNA sequence: TGTGCCAGCTCGCCCAGAGGGGAGCAGTTCTTC. The chain has TRBV18 and TRBJ2-1; weak D call: TRBD2 (5 bases). Germline V lookup: CDR1 KGHSH, CDR2 LQKENI. V dropped 6 bases and J dropped 10 bases, with 10 bases sitting between them. The CDR3 is made up of 11 amino acids. Using reference TRBV18 and TRBJ2-1 for the parts outside the CDR3, the full variable domain is NAGVMQNPRHLVRRRGQEARLRCSPMKGHSHVYWYRQLPEEGLKFMVYLQKENIIDESGMPKERFSAEFPKEGPSILRIQQVVRGDSAAYFCASSPRGEQFFGPGTRLTVL.

On this clone itself: At one of its ends the junction is not consistent with the germline gene, which may arise from a read error. This rearrangement joins TRBV7-9 to TRBJ2-2; D is uncertain. CDR1 and CDR2 from the germline V gene are SEHNR and FQNEAQ (reference sequence). The CDR3 is 12 amino acids. DNA of the CDR3: TGTGCCAGCGGCTTCGGGTCCGGGGAGCTGTTTTTT. Its protein product is CASGFGSGELFF.

The V and J genes are TRBV9 and TRBJ1-6; 8 bases fit TRBD1. The CDR3 contains 15 residues. In germline, CDR1 is SGDLS, CDR2 YYNGEE. With V trimmed by 0 bases and J by 10 bases, 6 bases remained unmatched. The chain's CDR3 is CASSVAQGQGSPLHF. The CDR3, as DNA: TGTGCCAGCAGCGTAGCTCAAGGACAGGGCTCACCCCTCCACTTT.

The chain employs TRBV7-9 and TRBJ1-2; D is ambiguous. Germline-derived CDR1 and CDR2 are SEHNR and FQNEAQ (reference sequence). The CDR3 is 15 amino acids. Trimming left V 2 bases short and J 6 bases short, with 16 bases between. The DNA for the CDR3 is TGTGCCAGCAGCTTAAATACTCCGTCCGTGCATGGCTACACCTTC. Translating gives CASSLNTPSVHGYTF.

The J gene is TRBJ2-3, the V gene TRBV27, with unresolved D. This CDR3 is built from 14 residues. Germline CDR1 MNHEY, CDR2 SMNVEV (reference sequence). Deletions cut 2 bases from V and 0 bases from J, with 6 bases between. The DNA for the CDR3 is TGTGCCAGCAGTTTAGCATCTAGCACAGATACGCAGTATTTT. It codes for CASSLASSTDTQYF.

The CDR3 spells CASLASSSYNSPLHF. The CDR3 nucleotides read TGTGCCAGCCTCGCCTCGAGCTCCTATAATTCACCCCTCCACTTT. The chain employs TRBV6-1 and TRBJ1-6; D gene unclear. CDR3 size: 15 residues. Germline-derived CDR1 and CDR2 are MNHNS and SASEGT. The V end lost 8 bases, the J end lost 0 bases, and 11 bases lay between the germline ends.

This rearrangement joins TRBV10-3 to TRBJ2-7; 8 positions agree with TRBD1. The trim removed 8 bases at V and 5 bases at J, leaving 5 bases unmatched. In germline, CDR1 is ENHRY, CDR2 SYGVKD. The CDR3 sequence is 12 residues long. DNA for the CDR3: TGTGCCATCCGGACAGGGTCCCACGAGCAGTACTTC. Translating gives CAIRTGSHEQYF.

V and J are TRBV7-3 and TRBJ1-1; the match to TRBD1 covers 7 bases. V gave up 8 bases and J gave up 5 bases; unmatched junction bases: 8. The CDR3 is 13 residues long. Germline V CDR1 and CDR2: SGHTA, FQGTGA. CDR3: CASAAGGETEAFF. CDR3 DNA sequence: TGTGCCAGCGCAGCAGGGGGTGAAACTGAAGCTTTCTTT.

This clone was counted only a few times. The chain recombines TRBV2 with TRBJ1-5; 7 bases line up with TRBD1. Trimming cost V 1 base and J 7 bases; bases outside gene matches: 1. This CDR3 is built from 13 residues. The germline V gene encodes CDR1 SNHLY and CDR2 FYNNEI. The DNA for the CDR3 is TGTGCCAGCAGTGAAGACAGGGGCCAGCCCCAGCATTTT. It yields the protein CASSEDRGQPQHF.

This chain joins TRBV7-3 and TRBJ1-1; D might be TRBD1 (6 bases). The V and J ends lost 5 bases and 3 bases respectively, with 13 bases between them. The CDR3 sequence is 14 residues long. Germline CDR1 is SGHTA and CDR2 is FQGTGA. Here the CDR3 DNA reads TGTGCCAGCAGCGCACAGGGAGCGGACACTGAAGCTTTCTTT. It is translated as CASSAQGADTEAFF. The variable domain in full, completed from reference TRBV7-3 and TRBJ1-1, reads GAGVSQTPSNKVTEKGKYVELRCDPISGHTALYWYRQSLGQGPEFLIYFQGTGAADDSGLPNDRFFAVRPEGSVSTLKIQRTERGDSAVYLCASSAQGADTEAFFGQGTRLTVV.

The chain combines TRBV5-1 with TRBJ1-4; 9 bases map to TRBD1. With 6 bases clipped from V and 2 bases from J, the junction kept 11 bases outside the gene matches. Germline lookup yields CDR1 SGHRS and CDR2 YFSETQ. The CDR3 loop spans 17 amino acids. The CDR3 region has the DNA TGCGCCAGCAAGGCTTTGGGACAGGGCATCACTAATGAAAAACTGTTTTTT. As protein: CASKALGQGITNEKLFF.

The CDR3 sequence is CASSNGWINSPLHF. The CDR3 coding sequence is TGTGCCAGTAGTAATGGCTGGATCAATTCACCCCTCCACTTT. V and J are TRBV19 and TRBJ1-6; no definite D call. V was trimmed by 4 bases and J by 7 bases, leaving 11 bases between them. Looked up from germline, CDR1 is LNHDA and CDR2 is SQIVND (reference sequence). The CDR3 has 14 residues.